The subject of this entry is one T cell receptor (beta chain). The entry originates in a study of control samples from healthy donors and cancer patients. The repertoire was sequenced with immunoSEQ multiplex PCR; TCRdb's copy has only in-frame clones and lacks some. The sample holds approximately 170,000 clones, 90% to 95% seen once. In germline, CDR1 is PRHDT, CDR2 FYEKMQ (reference sequence). The CDR3 is 15 residues long. V was trimmed by 4 bases and J by 5 bases, leaving 17 bases between them. The clonotype originates from a man aged 30 to 45 in good health. Sequenced material: blood. V and J are TRBV13 and TRBJ1-1; D is undetermined. The CDR3 sequence: CASSSTEGMWTEAFF. The CDR3 DNA follows: TGTGCCAGCAGCTCGACTGAGGGTATGTGGACTGAAGCTTTCTTT.